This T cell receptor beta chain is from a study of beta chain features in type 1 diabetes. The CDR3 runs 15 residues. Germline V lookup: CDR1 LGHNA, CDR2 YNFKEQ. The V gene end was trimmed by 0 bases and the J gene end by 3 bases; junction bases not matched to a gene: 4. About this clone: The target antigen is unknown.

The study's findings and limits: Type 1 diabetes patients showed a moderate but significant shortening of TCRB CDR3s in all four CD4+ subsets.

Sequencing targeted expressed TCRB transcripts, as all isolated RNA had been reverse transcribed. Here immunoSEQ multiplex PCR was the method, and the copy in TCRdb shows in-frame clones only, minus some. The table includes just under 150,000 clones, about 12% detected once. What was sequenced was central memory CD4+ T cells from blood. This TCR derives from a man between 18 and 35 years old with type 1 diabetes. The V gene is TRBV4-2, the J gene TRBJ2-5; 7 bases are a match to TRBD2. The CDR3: CASSQDQRGEETQYF. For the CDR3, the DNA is TGTGCCAGCAGCCAAGATCAGCGGGGTGAAGAGACCCAGTACTTC.